The 25 T cell receptor beta chains given below trace back to one sample, sequenced in a study of cytomegalovirus exposure and HLA in healthy donors. The study ran its PCR with 60 Vbeta and 13 Jbeta primers. The data were produced by immunoSEQ multiplex PCR, yet TCRdb's version contains in-frame clones alone and is incomplete. The sample has fewer than 120,000 clones; approximately 86% are singletons. The sequenced material came from PBMCs. The receptors come from a man aged 35-49 years in good health and CMV-seronegative.

Only a few counts were recorded for this clone. V is TRBV7-7 and J is TRBJ2-2; 10 bases match TRBD1. The CDR3 runs 17 residues. Germline loops: CDR1 SSHAT, CDR2 FNYEAQ (reference sequence). The trim removed 0 bases at V and 4 bases at J, leaving 5 bases unmatched. The CDR3 sequence is CASSLAGTGVVTGELFF. CDR3 DNA: TGTGCCAGCAGCTTAGCGGGGACAGGGGTTGTCACCGGGGAGCTGTTTTTT. The full variable domain, rest sourced from reference TRBV7-7 and TRBJ2-2, is GAGVSQSPRYKVTKRGQDVTLRCDPISSHATLYWYQQALGQGPEFLTYFNYEAQPDKSGLPSDRFSAERPEGSISTLTIQRTEQRDSAMYRCASSLAGTGVVTGELFFGEGSRLTVL.

The chain joins TRBV6-1 to TRBJ2-7; 13 bases map to TRBD2. J was trimmed by 5 bases and V by 0 bases; bases with no gene match: 16. Looked up from germline, CDR1 is MNHNS and CDR2 is SASEGT. This CDR3 has 20 residues. Written as DNA, the CDR3 is TGTGCCAGCAGTGAAGCCGCGCTTGTTTACGGACTAGCGGGGGTGGACGAGCAGTACTTC. Protein sequence: CASSEAALVYGLAGVDEQYF.

The chain combines TRBV29-1 with TRBJ2-5, with 9 bases lining up with TRBD1. The ends lost 7 bases at V and 2 bases at J; junction bases unmatched: 2. This CDR3 comprises 12 residues. The germline gives CDR1 SQVTM, CDR2 ANQGSEA. This chain's CDR3 is CSAGQGQETQYF. The CDR3 DNA follows: TGCAGCGCCGGACAGGGGCAAGAGACCCAGTACTTC.

The chain links TRBV27 to TRBJ1-2, with TRBD1 identical over 7 bases. The junction had 4 bases not matched to a gene; V was cut back by 8 bases and J by 4 bases. The CDR3 loop spans 12 amino acids. Germline lookup yields CDR1 MNHEY and CDR2 SMNVEV (reference sequence). Here the CDR3 DNA reads TGTGCCAGCGGCACAGGGGCCTATGGCTACACCTTC. Translating gives CASGTGAYGYTF.

The CDR3 region is CASSLGRTEAFF. CDR3 nucleotide sequence: TGTGCCAGCAGCTTGGGGAGGACTGAAGCTTTCTTT. This chain joins TRBV11-2 and TRBJ1-1; no clear D gene. The CDR3 is 12 amino acids. The germline CDR1 and CDR2 sequences are SGHAT and FQNNGV. V was clipped by 3 bases and J by 5 bases, with 7 bases between them.

This clone turned up a few times. The chain carries TRBV5-5 and TRBJ2-3; D unclear. The V gene's germline CDR1 is SGHKS and CDR2 YYEKEE (reference sequence). CDR3 size: 12 residues. The V end lost 3 bases, the J end lost 8 bases, and 10 bases lay between the germline ends. CDR3 in amino acids: CASSSTLGTQYF. The CDR3 DNA is TGTGCCAGCAGCTCGACGCTAGGTACGCAGTATTTT.

This chain links TRBV2 with TRBJ1-1; TRBD1 matches 10 bases. The CDR3 sequence is 17 residues long. J gave up 1 base and V 5 bases, and 10 bases lay outside the gene matches. CDR1 and CDR2 (germline): SNHLY, FYNNEI. In DNA, the CDR3 is TGTGCCAGCAGTCAACTGACAGGGGGCGCGAGGAACACTGAAGCTTTCTTT. This gives the protein CASSQLTGGARNTEAFF.

The chain uses TRBV5-4 and TRBJ2-3; possibly TRBD1 for D (5 bases). CDR1 and CDR2 (germline): SGHNT, YYREEE (reference sequence). This CDR3 has 14 amino acids. V lost 1 base and J 4 bases, leaving 10 bases between the germline ends. CDR3 sequence: CASSLRGGPDTQYF. CDR3 DNA: TGTGCCAGCAGCTTGAGGGGTGGACCAGATACGCAGTATTTT.

The V call is TRBV28, the J call TRBJ1-6, with 9 nucleotides matching TRBD1. With V trimmed by 7 bases and J by 9 bases, 10 bases remained unmatched. Germline-derived CDR1 and CDR2 are MDHEN and SYDVKM. There are 15 residues in the CDR3. In nucleotides, the CDR3 is TGTGCCAGCACCCCGGGGGGACAGGGTGGTTCACCCCTCCACTTT. It is translated as CASTPGGQGGSPLHF.

This clone has only a few counts. The chain carries TRBV27 and TRBJ1-2; TRBD1 aligns across 10 bases. The trim removed 1 base at V and 2 bases at J, leaving 4 bases unmatched. Germline V gene lookup returns CDR1 MNHEY and CDR2 SMNVEV (reference sequence). This CDR3 spans 16 amino acids. The chain's CDR3 is CASSLLAGQGNYGYTF. The CDR3 nucleotides are TGTGCCAGCAGTTTATTAGCGGGACAGGGGAACTATGGCTACACCTTC.

The genes are TRBV28 and TRBJ2-1, with 9 bases matching TRBD2. This CDR3 spans 15 amino acids. Germline V gene data show CDR1 as MDHEN and CDR2 as SYDVKM. The V segment lost 6 bases and the J segment 0 bases; nucleotides outside the gene matches: 3. The DNA of the CDR3 is TGTGCCAGCAGAATAGCGGGGGTCTCCTACAATGAGCAGTTCTTC. As protein: CASRIAGVSYNEQFF.

The rearrangement links TRBV19 to TRBJ2-5; TRBD1 might be the D (5 bases). Germline V gene data show CDR1 as LNHDA and CDR2 as SQIVND (reference sequence). The CDR3 runs to 16 residues. V shed 3 bases and J shed 4 bases, with 18 bases lying between them. This chain's CDR3 is CASSIPAGHGRETQYF. For the CDR3, the DNA is TGTGCCAGTAGTATCCCGGCAGGGCATGGCCGAGAGACCCAGTACTTC.

This chain joins TRBV6-5 and TRBJ2-5, with D tentatively TRBD2 (7 bases). V was pared by 3 bases and J by 1 base, with 12 bases between. The V gene's germline CDR1 is MNHEY and CDR2 SVGAGI. The CDR3 totals 15 residues. The CDR3: CASSYWRGLQETQYF. The CDR3 DNA follows: TGTGCCAGCAGTTATTGGCGGGGGCTCCAAGAGACCCAGTACTTC.

This chain joins TRBV30 and TRBJ1-5, with 7 bases that match TRBD1. CDR1 is GTSNPN and CDR2 is SVGIG in the germline V gene (reference sequence). This CDR3 spans 13 amino acids. Germline trimming cut 6 bases from V and 5 bases from J; bases unmatched to any gene: 7. The CDR3 nucleotides are TGTGCCTGTGGGACAGAGAGAGATCAGCCCCAGCATTTT. This sequence encodes CACGTERDQPQHF.

The V and J genes are TRBV6-5 and TRBJ2-3; D might be TRBD2 (6 bases). The CDR3 runs to 13 residues. Trimming left V 9 bases short and J 0 bases short, with 10 bases between. The germline V gene encodes CDR1 MNHEY and CDR2 SVGAGI. CDR3 residues: CARRLGSTDTQYF. CDR3 sequence (DNA): TGTGCCAGGCGACTAGGGAGCACAGATACGCAGTATTTT.

This clone has just a few counts. The chain links TRBV7-9 to TRBJ1-2; tentative D call: TRBD1 (6 bases). V was pared by 2 bases and J by 5 bases, with 12 bases between. The CDR3 runs 14 residues. Looked up from germline, CDR1 is SEHNR and CDR2 is FQNEAQ (reference sequence). DNA of the CDR3: TGTGCCAGCAGCTTACGGACAGCGGATTATGGCTACACCTTC. Amino acid sequence: CASSLRTADYGYTF.

V is TRBV6-6 and J is TRBJ1-5, with a possible D match to TRBD1 (6 bases). CDR3 size: 13 residues. The V end lost 10 bases, the J end lost 4 bases, and 14 bases lay between the germline ends. Per germline, CDR1 MNHNY and CDR2 SVGAGI (reference sequence). The CDR3 nucleotides are TGTGCCACCAGGGGCGTCCTAAATCAGCCCCAGCATTTT. Translating gives CATRGVLNQPQHF.

This clone was observed once. V gene TRBV5-4 combines with J gene TRBJ1-1, with D possibly being TRBD1 (5 bases). This CDR3 is built from 13 residues. Germline V CDR1 and CDR2: SGHNT, YYREEE (reference sequence). Between the trimmed V and J ends, which lost 6 bases and 3 bases, there was a span of 12 bases. The CDR3 reads CASIPKGDTEAFF. The CDR3 DNA is TGTGCCAGCATTCCTAAAGGGGACACTGAAGCTTTCTTT. The complete variable domain, with remaining parts taken from reference TRBV5-4 and TRBJ1-1, reads ETGVTQSPTHLIKTRGQQVTLRCSSQSGHNTVSWYQQALGQGPQFIFQYYREEENGRGNFPPRFSGLQFPNYSSELNVNALELDDSALYLCASIPKGDTEAFFGQGTRLTVV.

The V and J genes are TRBV11-2 and TRBJ1-2; D uncertain. Trimming removed 1 base at V and 3 bases at J, with 6 bases between. This CDR3 has 13 amino acids. Per the germline V gene, CDR1 is SGHAT and CDR2 is FQNNGV. The CDR3 is CASSLGTYYGYTF. In DNA, the CDR3 is TGTGCCAGCAGCTTAGGGACTTACTATGGCTACACCTTC.

The V gene is TRBV4-2, the J gene TRBJ1-5; D unresolved. In germline, CDR1 is LGHNA, CDR2 YNFKEQ. The CDR3 runs 15 residues. Trimming left V 0 bases short and J 4 bases short, with 10 bases between. CDR3: CASSQDGTENQPQHF. CDR3 in DNA: TGTGCCAGCAGCCAAGATGGAACAGAAAATCAGCCCCAGCATTTT.

Details on this clone: At one end the junction does not follow the germline gene, possibly because of a read error. The J gene is TRBJ1-2, the V gene TRBV29-1; tentative D call: TRBD1 (5 bases). Germline V gives CDR1 SQVTM, CDR2 ANQGSEA. CDR3 length equals 14 residues. In DNA form, the CDR3 reads TGCAGCGTTCCTGGGGCAGCGAAAAACTATGGCTACCCCTTC. Its translation is CSVPGAAKNYGYPF.

The DNA for the CDR3 is TGTGCCAGCTCACCACCGCAGGGGGATGGCTACACCTTC. Its translation is CASSPPQGDGYTF. The rearrangement uses TRBV18 and TRBJ1-2; TRBD1 agrees at 7 bases. J gave up 6 bases and V 0 bases, and 1 base lay outside the gene matches. The CDR3 runs 13 residues. Germline-derived CDR1 and CDR2 are KGHSH and LQKENI. The full variable domain, its missing parts supplied by reference TRBV18 and TRBJ1-2, is NAGVMQNPRHLVRRRGQEARLRCSPMKGHSHVYWYRQLPEEGLKFMVYLQKENIIDESGMPKERFSAEFPKEGPSILRIQQVVRGDSAAYFCASSPPQGDGYTFGSGTRLTVV.

CDR3 amino acids: CASSQQTTTEQPQHF. CDR3 DNA: TGCGCCAGCAGCCAACAGACTACAACCGAGCAGCCCCAGCATTTT. The J gene is TRBJ1-5, the V gene TRBV4-1; D call uncertain. Germline CDR1 and CDR2: MGHRA and YSYEKL. The ends were cut back, 2 bases at V and 7 bases at J, with 15 bases in the middle. This CDR3 has 15 amino acids.

This sequence joins TRBV5-6 and TRBJ2-1; TRBD1 is a possible D gene (6 bases). V was clipped by 1 base and J by 9 bases, with 11 bases between them. The CDR3 sequence is 13 residues long. Germline assignment: CDR1 SGHDT and CDR2 YYEEEE. This CDR3 reads CASSLLGATEQFF. In DNA form, the CDR3 reads TGTGCCAGCAGCTTGTTGGGGGCTACTGAGCAGTTCTTC.

J is TRBJ1-2 and V is TRBV4-1; D is perhaps TRBD1 (5 bases). Trimming left V 0 bases short and J 1 base short, with 9 bases between. The CDR3 is 15 amino acids. CDR1 MGHRA and CDR2 YSYEKL come from the germline V gene. CDR3 sequence: CASSQEEGINYGYTF. Written as DNA, the CDR3 is TGCGCCAGCAGCCAAGAGGAGGGGATTAACTATGGCTACACCTTC.